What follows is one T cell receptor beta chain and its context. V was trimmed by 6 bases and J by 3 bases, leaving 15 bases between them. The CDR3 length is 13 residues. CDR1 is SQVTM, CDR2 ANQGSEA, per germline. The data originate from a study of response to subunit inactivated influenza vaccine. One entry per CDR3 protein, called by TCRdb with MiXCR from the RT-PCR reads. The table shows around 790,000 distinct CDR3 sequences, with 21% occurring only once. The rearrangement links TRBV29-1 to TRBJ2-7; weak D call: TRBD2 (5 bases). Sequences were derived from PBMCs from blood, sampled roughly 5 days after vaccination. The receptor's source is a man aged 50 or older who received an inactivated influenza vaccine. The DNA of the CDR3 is TGCAGCGTGAGGGAGAAGAGGTACTACGAGCAGTACTTC. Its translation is CSVREKRYYEQYF.